This T cell receptor (beta chain) is drawn from a study of cytomegalovirus exposure and HLA in healthy donors. Study-level information: The roughly 120 million unique TCR beta sequences, from about 179 million T cells, were found by an earlier analysis. Most genotyped donors, 75% to 85% of 300 to 400, had Caucasian-associated genetic ancestry.

Study-level findings and limits: A later analysis linked around 15,000 TCR beta sequences to HLA alleles at 0.05 false discovery rate. Later examination showed HLA-associated TCR beta chains had greater clonal expansion than equally common others.

Concerning this clone: The antigen is unknown.

Vbeta (60) and Jbeta (13) primers were used in the PCR. Measured with immunoSEQ multiplex PCR; TCRdb has only the in-frame clones, and not every one. Here the sample spans roughly 100,000 clones, 60% to 80% being singletons. V was pared by 2 bases and J by 7 bases, with 8 bases of the junction left unmatched. The germline CDR1 and CDR2 sequences are SGDLS and YYNGEE. The CDR3 runs 15 residues. Sample: PBMCs. This chain joins TRBV9 and TRBJ1-4; 7 bases match TRBD1. The sequence derives from a man aged 55-75 years in good health and CMV-seropositive. The CDR3 sequence is CASSVDSDRAEKLFF. CDR3 DNA sequence: TGTGCCAGCAGCGTCGACAGCGACAGGGCTGAAAAACTGTTTTTT.